This is a list of T cell receptor beta chains from one sample in a study of shared clonotypes between healthy human individuals. The repertoire was sequenced with immunoSEQ multiplex PCR; TCRdb's copy has only in-frame clones and lacks some. The sample consists of 630,000 or so clones, 98% of them appearing once. The sample comprised naive CD8+ T cells sorted from blood. These receptors came from a man younger than 40 in good health. Each CDR3 is given without its conserved first and last residue. The D gene is left open where the match is weak. Clone size is stated in some rows and not others, as once, few, many or a class when expanded.

TRBJ2-1	TRBV5-4	TRBD2	NA	ASSLGTGLTNEQF
TRBJ2-1	TRBV9	NA	once	ASGDGNWNEQF
TRBJ1-5	TRBV7-9	NA	NA	ASSLEGGQPQH
TRBJ1-1	TRBV27	NA	once	ASRPTDINTEAF
TRBJ2-1	TRBV5-1	NA	NA	ASSLYVASYNEQF
TRBJ2-7	TRBV6-5	NA	NA	ASSTTQGFEQY
TRBJ2-7	TRBV14	NA	NA	ASNEIFRDHEQY
TRBJ2-7	TRBV27	NA	NA	ASSLTLSYEQY
TRBJ2-7	TRBV10-3	NA	NA	AISESGESYEQY
TRBJ2-7	TRBV7-9	NA	NA	ASSLVGKREQY
TRBJ2-1	TRBV10-2	NA	NA	ASSELASYNEQF
TRBJ2-3	TRBV11-2	TRBD1	NA	ASSAPGQGPDTQY
TRBJ2-7	TRBV5-1	NA	NA	ASSLAEGRYSYEQY
TRBJ2-1	TRBV7-9	NA	NA	ASSLAGAQNEQF
TRBJ2-7	TRBV7-9	NA	NA	ASSSGVYEQY
TRBJ2-2	TRBV13	TRBD1	NA	ASSSTGGKDTGELF
TRBJ2-3	TRBV29-1	NA	NA	SVEDRTGEVTQY
TRBJ2-1	TRBV27	TRBD2	NA	ASSPGTSGRHYNEQF
TRBJ1-1	TRBV5-1	TRBD1	NA	ASSARTGMNTEAF
TRBJ2-3	TRBV9	TRBD2	NA	ASSPSGGTGSDTQY
TRBJ1-5	TRBV15	TRBD1	NA	ATSTRQGSNQPQH
TRBJ2-1	TRBV30	TRBD2	NA	AWVPGLADYNEQF
TRBJ1-2	TRBV7-8	NA	NA	ASSTIDGSPGDGYT
TRBJ2-7	TRBV30	NA	NA	AWSAGVYEQY
TRBJ2-7	TRBV9	TRBD1	NA	ASSVASRTGLYEQY
TRBJ2-5	TRBV11-2	NA	NA	ASSLLGETQY
TRBJ2-1	TRBV27	NA	NA	ASSGPREQF
TRBJ2-1	TRBV9	NA	NA	ASSGAEQF
TRBJ2-1	TRBV19	TRBD1	NA	ASSADRGRFAGDNEQF
TRBJ2-7	TRBV27	TRBD1	NA	ASSRTGPIHEQY
TRBJ2-2	TRBV29-1	NA	NA	SVALGGVYTGELF
TRBJ1-2	TRBV27	NA	NA	ASSLGGLYGYT
TRBJ2-3	TRBV9	NA	NA	ASTLGTSSTDTQY
TRBJ1-1	TRBV27	TRBD1	NA	ASARGLDEAF
TRBJ2-2	TRBV18	NA	NA	ASSHVGGDTGELF
TRBJ2-7	TRBV11-3	NA	NA	ASSRREYPYEQY
TRBJ2-1	TRBV7-3	NA	NA	ASSPNPYNEQF
TRBJ1-4	TRBV18	NA	NA	ASSPQGIRHYTNEKLF
TRBJ2-1	TRBV11-2	TRBD1	NA	ASSLWPGGSYNEQF
TRBJ2-1	TRBV29-1	TRBD2	NA	SARGESTSGSSYNEQF
TRBJ2-7	TRBV25-1	TRBD2	NA	ASSDLSGKAGYEQY
TRBJ2-5	TRBV5-1	NA	NA	ASSLGLFRTVDQETQY
TRBJ1-2	TRBV7-9	NA	NA	ASSLNGAASGYT
TRBJ2-1	TRBV15	NA	NA	ATSTPRGAPYNEQF
TRBJ2-7	TRBV6-9	NA	NA	AIPARVMNEQY
TRBJ2-6	TRBV5-1	NA	NA	ASSLTGWSDGANVLT
TRBJ2-4	TRBV5-1	NA	NA	ASSSGTQGNIQY
TRBJ2-1	TRBV15	NA	NA	ATSRDREDNEQF
TRBJ1-2	TRBV29-1	TRBD1	NA	SVWGGDRAGYT
TRBJ2-5	TRBV5-1	NA	NA	ASSLAGTETQY
TRBJ1-5	TRBV7-8	NA	NA	ASSLQRGPNNQPQH
TRBJ1-2	TRBV11-2	NA	NA	ASSFSQVLGLDGYT
TRBJ2-7	TRBV6-1	NA	NA	ASSDLTAEQY
TRBJ1-4	TRBV7-9	NA	NA	ASSLRASNREKLF
TRBJ2-1	TRBV9	TRBD2	NA	ASSVESGSLDEQF